This entry features one T cell receptor beta chain sequence. This specimen belongs to a study of blood T cell repertoires in COVID-19. Libraries were prepared by immunoSEQ multiplex PCR; TCRdb keeps only in-frame clonotypes and omits some of them. Among about 93,000 clones listed, roughly nine tenths were seen once. Deletions cut 7 bases from V and 7 bases from J, with 17 bases between. CDR3 length: 14 amino acids. Looked up from germline, CDR1 is MNHEY and CDR2 is SMNVEV (reference sequence). J is TRBJ1-5 and V is TRBV27; perhaps TRBD1 as D (6 bases). This sequence originates from a man between 60 and 75 years old with COVID-19, enrolled during active disease. Source material: peripheral blood. The CDR3 protein is CASTPGRGGQPQHF. For the CDR3, the DNA is TGTGCCAGCACCCCGGGCAGGGGCGGCCAGCCCCAGCATTTT.